The 21 T cell receptor beta chains below were found in one sample sequenced in a study of cytomegalovirus exposure and HLA in healthy donors. This PCR relied on a set of 60 Vbeta primers and 13 Jbeta primers. TCRdb's table, derived via immunoSEQ multiplex PCR, lists solely in-frame clones and lacks some. Of roughly 86,000 clones listed, over 75% are singletons. The sample taken for sequencing was PBMCs. Receptors were obtained from a female donor in good health and CMV-seronegative.

The V and J genes are TRBV28 and TRBJ2-7; TRBD1 agrees at 7 bases. This CDR3 spans 13 amino acids. Per the germline V gene, CDR1 is MDHEN and CDR2 is SYDVKM. V dropped 4 bases and J dropped 7; count of bases not matched to a gene: 7. CDR3 in DNA: TGTGCCAGCAGTTACAGGGGTCCGGGGGAGCAGTACTTC. Its protein product is CASSYRGPGEQYF.

On this clone itself: This CDR3 is also generated by other DNA sequences in the sample. V gene TRBV5-1 combines with J gene TRBJ1-4, with 9 nucleotides matching TRBD1. J lost 4 bases, V lost 0 bases, and 1 base had no gene match. The CDR3 is 15 residues long. The germline gives CDR1 SGHRS, CDR2 YFSETQ. CDR3: CASSLGDRDNEKLFF. As DNA, the CDR3 is TGCGCCAGCAGCTTGGGGGACAGGGATAATGAAAAACTGTTTTTT.

The chain uses TRBV7-9 and TRBJ2-5; D gene ambiguous. The CDR3 runs to 11 residues. Germline CDR1 SEHNR, CDR2 FQNEAQ (reference sequence). V lost 5 bases and J lost 2, with 3 bases in between. CDR3 protein: CASSRQETQYF. DNA for the CDR3: TGTGCCAGCAGCCGTCAAGAGACCCAGTACTTC.

V is TRBV29-1 and J is TRBJ1-5; the D is unclear. CDR1 is SQVTM and CDR2 is ANQGSEA in the germline V gene. V lost 7 bases and J lost 0, with 10 bases in between. The CDR3 runs 13 residues. Here the CDR3 DNA reads TGCAGCGCCCTGAGCGATAGCAATCAGCCCCAGCATTTT. As protein: CSALSDSNQPQHF.

The V call is TRBV5-1, the J call TRBJ2-1, with 8 positions matching TRBD2. J was trimmed by 5 bases and V by 0 bases; bases with no gene match: 10. The CDR3 sequence is 17 residues long. CDR1 SGHRS and CDR2 YFSETQ come from the germline V gene. The CDR3: CASSLGDYGTRNNEQFF. CDR3 nucleotides: TGCGCCAGCAGCTTGGGGGACTACGGGACTAGGAACAATGAGCAGTTCTTC.

The rearrangement uses TRBV15 and TRBJ1-1; 9 bases map to TRBD1. Losses at the gene ends were 3 bases for V and 4 bases for J; bases not matched to a gene: 3. The CDR3 is 14 residues long. Per germline, CDR1 LNHNV and CDR2 YYDKDF (reference sequence). The CDR3 here is CATSRTGGITEAFF. CDR3 coding DNA: TGTGCCACCAGCAGGACAGGGGGTATCACTGAAGCTTTCTTT.

Only a few counts were recorded for this clone. The rearrangement uses TRBV9 and TRBJ1-2; TRBD1 is a possible D gene (5 bases). The CDR3 contains 15 residues. V gave up 3 bases and J gave up 5 bases, with 17 bases separating them. The germline V gene encodes CDR1 SGDLS and CDR2 YYNGEE. Here the CDR3 DNA reads TGTGCCAGCAGCGACCCCGGGACTCAAGGGTATGGCTACACCTTC. It codes for CASSDPGTQGYGYTF.

This chain joins TRBV27 and TRBJ2-3; maybe TRBD2 (5 bases). Per germline, CDR1 MNHEY and CDR2 SMNVEV (reference sequence). The CDR3 runs 12 residues. V was clipped by 3 bases and J by 5 bases, with 6 bases between them. DNA for the CDR3: TGTGCCAGCAGTTTTGGGAGAGATACGCAGTATTTT. This sequence encodes CASSFGRDTQYF.

The J gene is TRBJ2-3, the V gene TRBV5-1; 7 nucleotides align to TRBD1. V was pared by 0 bases and J by 2 bases, with 3 bases of the junction left unmatched. The V gene's germline CDR1 is SGHRS and CDR2 YFSETQ. CDR3 length: 15 residues. CDR3 protein: CASSLVGTVTDTQYF. The CDR3 DNA follows: TGCGCCAGCAGCTTGGTCGGGACAGTCACAGATACGCAGTATTTT.

This clone has only one observation. The chain is built from TRBV11-2 and TRBJ2-3; 7 bases line up with TRBD1. Unmatched junction bases numbered 6, after V lost 6 bases and J lost 0 bases. The CDR3 has 15 amino acids. Germline CDR1 reads SGHAT; CDR2 reads FQNNGV. The CDR3 loop is CASRSQGFSTDTQYF. The CDR3 DNA reads TGTGCCAGCAGATCACAGGGGTTTAGCACAGATACGCAGTATTTT.

The gene calls are TRBV5-6 and TRBJ2-1; 9 bases line up with TRBD2. Germline CDR1 SGHDT, CDR2 YYEEEE. J lost 15 bases, V lost 0 bases, and 7 bases had no gene match. The CDR3 extends over 13 amino acids. CDR3 in DNA: TGTGCCAGCAGCTTGGCGGGCGGGAGGGCCCCGTTCTTC. This sequence encodes CASSLAGGRAPFF. Full variable domain (outside the CDR3, taken from reference TRBV5-6 and TRBJ2-1): DAGVTQSPTHLIKTRGQQVTLRCSPKSGHDTVSWYQQALGQGPQFIFQYYEEEERQRGNFPDRFSGHQFPNYSSELNVNALLLGDSALYLCASSLAGGRAPFFGPGTRLTVL.

This CDR3 is CASSTGGRDNYGYTF. DNA for the CDR3: TGTGCCAGCAGTACGGGGGGCAGGGATAACTATGGCTACACCTTC. The chain joins TRBV28 to TRBJ1-2, with TRBD1 as a possible D gene (6 bases). The CDR3 has 15 residues. Germline lookup yields CDR1 MDHEN and CDR2 SYDVKM. V was trimmed by 5 bases and J by 1 base, leaving 14 bases between them.

This chain joins TRBV2 and TRBJ2-5; TRBD2 is a possible D gene (6 bases). The ends were cut back, 8 bases at V and 2 bases at J, with 30 bases in the middle. The length of the CDR3 is 19 residues. CDR1 is SNHLY and CDR2 is FYNNEI in the germline V gene. The DNA for the CDR3 is TGTGCCAGCCTAACCCGGGACTTTTCAACCCCACTACAACAAGAGACCCAGTACTTC. It codes for CASLTRDFSTPLQQETQYF.

The chain combines TRBV2 with TRBJ2-2, with 11 positions matching TRBD2. This CDR3 comprises 15 residues. Germline CDR1 and CDR2: SNHLY and FYNNEI. J gave up 7 bases and V 6 bases, and 7 bases lay outside the gene matches. CDR3 bases: TGTGCCAGCAGAGCTCTTACTAGCGGGGGCGGGGAGCTGTTTTTT. This gives the protein CASRALTSGGGELFF.

The CDR3 reads CASNEGEAGELFF. The CDR3 nucleotides are TGTGCCAGCAACGAAGGGGAGGCCGGGGAGCTGTTTTTT. The chain uses TRBV6-1 and TRBJ2-2; TRBD2 might be the D (6 bases). The CDR3 totals 13 residues. With 7 bases removed from V and 6 bases from J, the gap between germline ends came to 12 bases. CDR1 MNHNS and CDR2 SASEGT come from the germline V gene.

The gene calls are TRBV19 and TRBJ2-6; 7 positions match TRBD1. CDR3 length: 17 amino acids. Germline CDR1 and CDR2: LNHDA and SQIVND (reference sequence). Losses at the gene ends were 7 bases for V and 0 bases for J; bases not matched to a gene: 9. The CDR3 here is CASTQTGFGSGANVLTF. In DNA form, the CDR3 reads TGTGCCAGTACCCAGACAGGGTTTGGCTCTGGGGCCAACGTCCTGACTTTC.

The table lists this clone with a count of one. The DNA for the CDR3 is TGTGCCAGCAGCTTACGGGACAGTATTGGCTACACCTTC. Its translation is CASSLRDSIGYTF. The V gene is TRBV7-9, the J gene TRBJ1-2; 7 nucleotides match TRBD1. V lost 2 bases and J lost 7; bases outside the gene matches: 4. The CDR3 has 13 residues. Looked up from germline, CDR1 is SEHNR and CDR2 is FQNEAQ (reference sequence).

The chain joins TRBV6-1 to TRBJ2-1; TRBD2 agrees at 7 bases. After removal of 4 bases from V and 10 bases from J, the junction contained 16 bases not matched to a gene. Germline V CDR1 and CDR2: MNHNS, SASEGT. This CDR3 spans 16 amino acids. CDR3 bases: TGTGCCAGCAGTGCCGGGACTACGGGCCGCGCCGGAGAGCAGTTCTTC. This sequence encodes CASSAGTTGRAGEQFF.

The chain recombines TRBV2 with TRBJ1-5, with 9 nucleotides matching TRBD1. CDR3 size: 16 residues. Germline CDR1 and CDR2: SNHLY and FYNNEI. Unmatched junction bases numbered 15, after V lost 6 bases and J lost 9 bases. CDR3 DNA sequence: TGTGCCAGCAGGCGGGGACAGGGATCTCTTTCATCGCCCCAGCATTTT. Amino acid sequence: CASRRGQGSLSSPQHF.

The chain is built from TRBV27 and TRBJ2-2, with D perhaps matching TRBD2 (5 bases). The CDR3 loop spans 18 amino acids. The V gene's germline CDR1 is MNHEY and CDR2 SMNVEV (reference sequence). V was trimmed by 2 bases and J by 0 bases, leaving 16 bases between them. The CDR3 nucleotides read TGTGCCAGCAGTTTACGATCGGACTGGGGAACGAACACCGGGGAGCTGTTTTTT. It is translated as CASSLRSDWGTNTGELFF.

This clone was seen only once. This same CDR3 is encoded by further DNA sequences in the sample. The chain has TRBV29-1 and TRBJ1-1; 10 bases are a match to TRBD1. The CDR3 is made up of 13 amino acids. Germline CDR1 SQVTM, CDR2 ANQGSEA. With V trimmed by 6 bases and J by 4 bases, 5 bases remained unmatched. The CDR3 is CSVGGQGITEAFF. The CDR3 coding sequence is TGCAGCGTGGGGGGACAGGGGATCACTGAAGCTTTCTTT.